This T cell receptor beta chain was captured in a study of shared clonotypes between healthy human individuals. Study-level information: Two female and three male donors aged 18 to 49 were enrolled. Study results and caveats: Naive subsets generally had larger estimated richness than memory subsets.

Adults of Caucasian background living in Nashville, Tennessee made up all donors. A CD45RA-negative memory subset and a CD45RA+ naive subset were separated from the CD4+ cells. As for this clone: The target antigen is unknown.

Assay used: immunoSEQ multiplex PCR; TCRdb lists only in-frame clones, some missing. The profile shows under 300,000 clones, approximately 65% of them singletons. Germline lookup yields CDR1 SGHRS and CDR2 YFSETQ. This CDR3 contains 13 residues. Trimming pared 6 bases from V and 0 bases from J, leaving 9 bases between. The TCR sequence derives from a man aged 25-45 years in good health. The chain is built from TRBV5-1 and TRBJ1-2; D not resolved. The sequenced sample consisted of memory CD4+ T cells sorted from blood. Subset described: CD45RA-negative fraction. The CDR3 bases are TGCGCCAGCAAGCGGGATTCTAACTATGGCTACACCTTC. Amino acids: CASKRDSNYGYTF.